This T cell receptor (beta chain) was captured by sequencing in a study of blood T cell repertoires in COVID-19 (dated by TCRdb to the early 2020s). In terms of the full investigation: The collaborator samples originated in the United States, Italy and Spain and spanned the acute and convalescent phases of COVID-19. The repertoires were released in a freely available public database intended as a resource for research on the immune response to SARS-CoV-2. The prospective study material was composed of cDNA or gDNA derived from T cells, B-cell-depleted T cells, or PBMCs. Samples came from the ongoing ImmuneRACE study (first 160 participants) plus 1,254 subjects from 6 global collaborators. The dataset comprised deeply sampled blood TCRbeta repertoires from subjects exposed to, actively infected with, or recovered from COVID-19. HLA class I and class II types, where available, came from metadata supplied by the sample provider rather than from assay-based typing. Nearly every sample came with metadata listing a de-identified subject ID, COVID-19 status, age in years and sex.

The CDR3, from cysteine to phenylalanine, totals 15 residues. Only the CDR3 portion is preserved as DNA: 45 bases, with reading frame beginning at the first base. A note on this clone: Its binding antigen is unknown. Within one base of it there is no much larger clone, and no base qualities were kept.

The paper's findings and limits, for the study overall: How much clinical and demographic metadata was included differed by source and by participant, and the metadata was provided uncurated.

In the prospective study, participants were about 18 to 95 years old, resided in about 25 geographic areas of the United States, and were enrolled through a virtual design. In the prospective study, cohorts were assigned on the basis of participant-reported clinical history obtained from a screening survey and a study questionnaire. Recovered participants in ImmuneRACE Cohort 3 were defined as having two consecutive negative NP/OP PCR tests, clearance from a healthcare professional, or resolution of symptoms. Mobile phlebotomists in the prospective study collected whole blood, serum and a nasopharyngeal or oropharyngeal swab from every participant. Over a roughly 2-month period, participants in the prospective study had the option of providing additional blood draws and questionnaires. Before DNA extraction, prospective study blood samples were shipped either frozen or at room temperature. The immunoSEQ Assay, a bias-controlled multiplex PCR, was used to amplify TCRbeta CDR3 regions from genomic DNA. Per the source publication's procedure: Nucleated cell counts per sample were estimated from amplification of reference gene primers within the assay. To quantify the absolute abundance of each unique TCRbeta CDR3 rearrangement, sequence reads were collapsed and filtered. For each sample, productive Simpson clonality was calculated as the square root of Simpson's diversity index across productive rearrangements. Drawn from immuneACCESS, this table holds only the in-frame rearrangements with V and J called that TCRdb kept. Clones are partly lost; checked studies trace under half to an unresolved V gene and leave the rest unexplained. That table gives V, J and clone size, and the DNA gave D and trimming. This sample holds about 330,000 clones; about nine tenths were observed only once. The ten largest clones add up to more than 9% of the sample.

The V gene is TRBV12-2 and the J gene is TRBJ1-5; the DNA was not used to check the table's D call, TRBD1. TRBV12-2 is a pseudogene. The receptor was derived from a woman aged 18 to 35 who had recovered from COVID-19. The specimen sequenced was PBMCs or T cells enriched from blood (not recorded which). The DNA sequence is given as TGTGCAAGTCGCTACTGGACAGGGGTCAATCAGCCCCAGCATTTT. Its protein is CASRYWTGVNQPQHF.